This TCR beta chain was identified in a study of cytomegalovirus exposure and HLA in healthy donors. This CDR3 is built from 12 residues. V was pared by 5 bases and J by 5 bases, with 9 bases between. Germline lookup yields CDR1 SGHAT and CDR2 FQNNGV. Profiled with immunoSEQ multiplex PCR; TCRdb holds only in-frame clones, not every one. The sample records 160,000 or so clones, 85% to 90% being singletons. For this clone: Its antigen is still unknown.

Overall study findings and caveats: Cytomegalovirus-associated TCR beta chains were listed, numbering 164.

The sequence derives from a man younger than 30 in good health and CMV-seronegative. The rearrangement links TRBV11-2 to TRBJ1-1; D unclear. The sample consisted of PBMCs. This chain's CDR3 is CASSTTGTEAFF. CDR3 bases: TGTGCCAGCAGCACGACGGGGACTGAAGCTTTCTTT.